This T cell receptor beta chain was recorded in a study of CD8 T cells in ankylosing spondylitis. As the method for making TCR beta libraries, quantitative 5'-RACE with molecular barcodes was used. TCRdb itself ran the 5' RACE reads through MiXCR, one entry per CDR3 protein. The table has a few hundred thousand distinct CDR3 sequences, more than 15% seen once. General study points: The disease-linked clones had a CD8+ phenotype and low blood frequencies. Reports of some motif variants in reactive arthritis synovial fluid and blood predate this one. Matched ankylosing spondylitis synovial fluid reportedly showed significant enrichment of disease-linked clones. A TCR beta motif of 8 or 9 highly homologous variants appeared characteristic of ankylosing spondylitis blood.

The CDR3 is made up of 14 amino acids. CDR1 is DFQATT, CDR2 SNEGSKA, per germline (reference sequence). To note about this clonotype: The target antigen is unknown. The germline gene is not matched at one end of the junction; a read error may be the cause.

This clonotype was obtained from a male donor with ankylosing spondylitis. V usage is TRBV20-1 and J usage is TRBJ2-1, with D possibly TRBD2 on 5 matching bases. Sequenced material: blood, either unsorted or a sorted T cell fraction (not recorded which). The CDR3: CSARDQVDYNEQLF. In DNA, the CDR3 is TGCAGTGCTAGAGACCAGGTAGACTACAATGAGCAGTTATTC.